Listed below are T cell receptor beta chains from one sample, sequenced in a study of regulatory T cells in long-lasting Graves disease. TCRdb used MiXCR to reprocess the multiplex PCR reads, holding one entry per CDR3 protein. The table lists hundreds of thousands of distinct CDR3 sequences, about 14% of them singletons. This same sample was also taken into another study, of T cells in Graves' hyperthyroidism and ophthalmopathy.

The material was peripheral blood mononuclear cells (PBMCs), obtained at new diagnosis, from a patient treated with antithyroid drugs. These receptor sequences come from a man in his thirties or forties with Graves disease. Each CDR3 is given with its conserved first and last residue. Each record gives: J gene, V gene, D gene, clone size, CDR3 protein, CDR3 DNA. The D gene is left open where the match is weak. Part of the rows lack a size; the others show once, few, many or a class for expanded clones.

j_gene: TRBJ2-1; v_gene: TRBV27; d_gene: TRBD2; abundance: many; CDR3aa: CASEGTSSHNEQFF; CDR3nt: TGTGCCAGCGAGGGGACTAGCTCCCACAATGAGCAGTTCTTC
j_gene: TRBJ1-5; v_gene: TRBV3-1; d_gene: TRBD1; abundance: many; CDR3aa: CASSQGTGQPQHF; CDR3nt: TGTGCCAGCAGCCAAGGGACAGGTCAGCCCCAGCATTTT
j_gene: TRBJ2-4; v_gene: TRBV7-9; d_gene: -; abundance: few; CDR3aa: CTSSLKERSNIQYF; CDR3nt: TGTACCAGCAGCTTAAAGGAGAGGAGTAACATTCAGTACTTC
j_gene: TRBJ1-1; v_gene: TRBV4-1; d_gene: TRBD1; abundance: -; CDR3aa: CASSRPGQGRPEAFF; CDR3nt: TGCGCCAGCAGCCGACCGGGACAGGGGCGCCCTGAAGCTTTCTTT
j_gene: TRBJ2-7; v_gene: TRBV6-1; d_gene: -; abundance: many; CDR3aa: CASSFGRREQYF; CDR3nt: TGTGCCAGCAGCTTTGGTAGGCGAGAGCAGTACTTC
j_gene: TRBJ2-1; v_gene: TRBV20-1; d_gene: -; abundance: many; CDR3aa: CSAGPPTVYNEQFF; CDR3nt: TGCAGTGCTGGACCTCCAACAGTCTACAATGAGCAGTTCTTC
j_gene: TRBJ1-1; v_gene: TRBV2; d_gene: TRBD1; abundance: -; CDR3aa: CASMPPGQGSEAFF; CDR3nt: TGTGCCAGCATGCCACCGGGACAGGGGTCTGAAGCTTTCTTT
j_gene: TRBJ1-1; v_gene: TRBV24-1; d_gene: -; abundance: -; CDR3aa: CATSDSQEAFF; CDR3nt: TGTGCCACCAGTGATTCCCAAGAAGCTTTCTTT
j_gene: TRBJ2-1; v_gene: TRBV3-1; d_gene: TRBD2; abundance: many; CDR3aa: CASRQLAGANEQFF; CDR3nt: TGTGCCAGCAGACAACTAGCGGGAGCCAATGAGCAGTTCTTC
j_gene: TRBJ2-2; v_gene: TRBV10-3; d_gene: -; abundance: few; CDR3aa: CAISHPRGPTGELFF; CDR3nt: TGTGCCATCAGCCACCCCAGGGGACCCACCGGGGAGCTGTTTTTT
j_gene: TRBJ2-1; v_gene: TRBV29-1; d_gene: -; abundance: many; CDR3aa: CSVGGLSPAGRSSYNEQFF; CDR3nt: TGCAGCGTTGGGGGCCTTAGTCCGGCGGGAAGGAGCTCCTACAATGAGCAGTTCTTC
j_gene: TRBJ2-1; v_gene: TRBV19; d_gene: -; abundance: many; CDR3aa: CASSIVVVPNEQFF; CDR3nt: TGTGCCAGTAGTATAGTAGTCGTGCCAAATGAGCAGTTCTTC
j_gene: TRBJ2-2; v_gene: TRBV6-1; d_gene: TRBD1; abundance: -; CDR3aa: CASSRLHVGQSTWTGELFF; CDR3nt: TGTGCCAGCAGCCGACTCCACGTGGGACAGAGCACATGGACCGGGGAGCTGTTTTTT
j_gene: TRBJ1-3; v_gene: TRBV25-1; d_gene: -; abundance: -; CDR3aa: CASSDLEGASGNTIYF; CDR3nt: TGTGCCAGCAGTGACCTCGAGGGAGCCTCTGGAAACACCATATATTTT
j_gene: TRBJ1-5; v_gene: TRBV20-1; d_gene: -; abundance: few; CDR3aa: CSAEGDSEGQPQHF; CDR3nt: TGCAGTGCTGAGGGGGACTCTGAGGGTCAGCCCCAGCATTTT
j_gene: TRBJ2-2; v_gene: TRBV28; d_gene: TRBD2; abundance: many; CDR3aa: CAILGAGGTGELFF; CDR3nt: TGTGCCATCCTCGGAGCGGGAGGGACCGGGGAGCTGTTTTTT
j_gene: TRBJ2-1; v_gene: TRBV11-1; d_gene: TRBD2; abundance: many; CDR3aa: CASRYLAGENGVSSYNEQFF; CDR3nt: TGTGCCAGCAGATATCTAGCGGGGGAGAACGGGGTTAGCTCCTACAATGAGCAGTTCTTC
j_gene: TRBJ2-5; v_gene: TRBV19; d_gene: -; abundance: many; CDR3aa: CASSILETQYF; CDR3nt: TGTGCCAGTAGTATCCTTGAGACCCAGTACTTC
j_gene: TRBJ1-1; v_gene: TRBV30; d_gene: -; abundance: -; CDR3aa: CAWGTGLPEDTEAFF; CDR3nt: TGTGCCTGGGGGACCGGGCTCCCCGAGGACACTGAAGCTTTCTTT
j_gene: TRBJ2-3; v_gene: TRBV27; d_gene: TRBD2; abundance: many; CDR3aa: CASSTIAGGRADTQYF; CDR3nt: TGTGCCAGCAGTACAATAGCGGGAGGGCGCGCAGATACGCAGTATTTT
j_gene: TRBJ2-1; v_gene: TRBV20-1; d_gene: -; abundance: many; CDR3aa: CSAKIRSLFNEQFF; CDR3nt: TGCAGTGCCAAAATTCGTAGCCTCTTCAATGAGCAGTTCTTC
j_gene: TRBJ2-5; v_gene: TRBV25-1; d_gene: -; abundance: -; CDR3aa: CASSEYAGLKETQYF; CDR3nt: TGTGCCAGCAGTGAATATGCAGGCCTCAAGGAGACCCAGTACTTC
j_gene: TRBJ2-1; v_gene: TRBV24-1; d_gene: TRBD2; abundance: many; CDR3aa: CATSDPRTSAHNEQFF; CDR3nt: TGTGCCACCAGTGATCCCAGGACTAGCGCCCACAATGAGCAGTTCTTC
j_gene: TRBJ1-5; v_gene: TRBV7-2; d_gene: -; abundance: -; CDR3aa: CASSPDSNQPQRF; CDR3nt: TGTGCCAGCAGCCCGGACAGCAATCAGCCCCAGCGTTTT
j_gene: TRBJ2-3; v_gene: TRBV6-5; d_gene: -; abundance: many; CDR3aa: CASSYSSGAVDTQYF; CDR3nt: TGTGCCAGCAGTTACTCCTCGGGAGCGGTAGATACGCAGTATTTT
j_gene: TRBJ1-5; v_gene: TRBV5-6; d_gene: -; abundance: -; CDR3aa: CASSLQSQPQHF; CDR3nt: TGTGCCAGCAGCTTACAGTCTCAGCCCCAGCATTTT
j_gene: TRBJ1-6; v_gene: TRBV7-8; d_gene: TRBD1; abundance: many; CDR3aa: CASSGQGDSPLHF; CDR3nt: TGTGCCAGCAGCGGACAGGGGGATTCACCCCTCCACTTT
j_gene: TRBJ2-4; v_gene: TRBV20-1; d_gene: -; abundance: -; CDR3aa: CSAQVADPKNIQYF; CDR3nt: TGCAGTGCTCAAGTAGCAGATCCTAAAAACATTCAGTACTTC
j_gene: TRBJ2-7; v_gene: TRBV14; d_gene: -; abundance: many; CDR3aa: CASSLGAGSYYEQYF; CDR3nt: TGTGCCAGCAGTCTGGGGGCGGGATCTTACTACGAGCAGTACTTC
j_gene: TRBJ1-3; v_gene: TRBV30; d_gene: -; abundance: many; CDR3aa: CAWTLGAGNTIYF; CDR3nt: TGTGCCTGGACCCTTGGTGCTGGAAACACCATATATTTT
j_gene: TRBJ2-1; v_gene: TRBV11-2; d_gene: -; abundance: -; CDR3aa: CASSLGGQIYDELFF; CDR3nt: TGTGCCAGCAGCTTAGGCGGGCAGATTTACGATGAGCTGTTCTTC
j_gene: TRBJ2-1; v_gene: TRBV7-8; d_gene: -; abundance: many; CDR3aa: CASSPRPSDEQFF; CDR3nt: TGTGCCAGCAGCCCCCGGCCTTCCGATGAGCAGTTCTTC
j_gene: TRBJ2-1; v_gene: TRBV6-2/TRBV6-3; d_gene: TRBD2; abundance: many; CDR3aa: CASRPQLAGGLNEQFF; CDR3nt: TGTGCCAGCAGGCCTCAGCTAGCGGGAGGGCTCAATGAGCAGTTCTTC
j_gene: TRBJ1-2; v_gene: TRBV7-9; d_gene: TRBD1; abundance: few; CDR3aa: CASRKQGRIDLHTF; CDR3nt: TGTGCCAGCAGAAAACAGGGGCGAATTGACCTGCACACCTTC
j_gene: TRBJ2-6; v_gene: TRBV11-1; d_gene: -; abundance: many; CDR3aa: CASSPPNSGANVLTF; CDR3nt: TGTGCCAGCAGCCCTCCGAACTCTGGGGCCAACGTCCTGACTTTC
j_gene: TRBJ2-7; v_gene: TRBV7-2; d_gene: -; abundance: many; CDR3aa: CASSTQGNEQYF; CDR3nt: TGTGCCAGCAGCACGCAGGGGAACGAGCAGTACTTC
j_gene: TRBJ2-5; v_gene: TRBV6-1; d_gene: TRBD2; abundance: many; CDR3aa: CASRPSGTETQYF; CDR3nt: TGTGCCAGCAGACCTAGCGGAACAGAGACCCAGTACTTC
j_gene: TRBJ2-5; v_gene: TRBV2; d_gene: -; abundance: few; CDR3aa: CASSSDQPGTQYF; CDR3nt: TGTGCCAGCAGCTCGGACCAACCCGGGACCCAGTACTTC
j_gene: TRBJ1-1; v_gene: TRBV19; d_gene: -; abundance: few; CDR3aa: CAPPSGNTEAFF; CDR3nt: TGTGCCCCCCCAAGTGGGAACACTGAAGCTTTCTTT
j_gene: TRBJ1-3; v_gene: TRBV6-1; d_gene: -; abundance: many; CDR3aa: CASSEPGVGNTIYF; CDR3nt: TGTGCCAGCAGTGAACCAGGGGTCGGAAACACCATATATTTT
j_gene: TRBJ2-2; v_gene: TRBV2; d_gene: -; abundance: many; CDR3aa: CASSELGWNTGELFF; CDR3nt: TGTGCCAGCAGTGAACTGGGCTGGAACACCGGGGAGCTGTTTTTT
j_gene: TRBJ2-1; v_gene: TRBV20-1; d_gene: -; abundance: many; CDR3aa: CSGGVHEQFF; CDR3nt: TGCAGTGGGGGAGTCCATGAGCAGTTCTTC
j_gene: TRBJ2-7; v_gene: TRBV13; d_gene: -; abundance: many; CDR3aa: CASSGMVGRNYEQYF; CDR3nt: TGTGCCAGCAGCGGAATGGTTGGCAGAAACTACGAGCAGTACTTC
j_gene: TRBJ1-2; v_gene: TRBV19; d_gene: -; abundance: -; CDR3aa: CASSTRQVYFGYTF; CDR3nt: TGTGCCAGTAGTACCCGGCAAGTCTACTTCGGCTACACCTTC